The TCR beta chain under discussion was sequenced for a study of T-cell memory formation after mild COVID-19. Study in general: For the most part, TCR clusters were specific to one donor. The study's findings and limits: Among CD4+ contracting clones, most were CM and EM, and CD8+ ones EMRA. A second wave expanding day 15 to 37 was CD4+-biased; contracting clones were balanced.

TCR alpha and TCR beta cDNA libraries with sample barcodes and UMIs came from 5'RACE using constant-segment primers. TCRdb used MiXCR to reprocess the 5' RACE reads, holding one entry per CDR3 protein. The sample lists roughly 300,000 distinct CDR3 sequences; approximately 7.6% were seen once. As to this clonotype: Its antigen remains unknown.

The TCR was taken from a man between 18 and 35 years old who had mild COVID-19 (a few samples of this study predate the infection). Cell type and time point are not known. Sequenced material: PBMCs or a T cell subset sorted from them (not recorded which).

CDR3: CASSQLGDDEKLFF. The CDR3 DNA reads as TGCGCCAGCAGCCAACTTGGGGACGATGAAAAACTGTTTTTT. The V and J genes are TRBV4-1 and TRBJ1-4; a weak D match, TRBD1 (5 bases). Germline V CDR1 and CDR2: MGHRA, YSYEKL. Trimming took off 2 bases at V and 6 bases at J, with 10 bases between the two ends. This CDR3 region has 14 residues.